This T cell receptor beta chain appears in the sequencing data of a study of T cell responses to AZD1222 COVID-19 vaccine. Concerning this clone: The antigen is not known.

CDR1 and CDR2 from the germline V gene are SGHNT and YYREEE (reference sequence). The CDR3 consists of 14 residues. Trimming stripped 4 bases from V and 2 bases from J, with 12 bases between. The repertoire was sequenced with immunoSEQ multiplex PCR; TCRdb's copy has only in-frame clones and lacks some. The sample has about 89,000 clones; 86% are singletons. Study-wide findings and caveats: Spike-wide coverage was observed for vaccine-associated CD4 TCRs, with dominant responses at 160-218 and 743-854.

The TCR was taken from an adult who received the AZD1222 COVID-19 vaccine. The input for sequencing was peripheral blood, taken 28 days after the second AZD1222 dose. The gene calls are TRBV5-4 and TRBJ2-5, with a weak D call TRBD1 (5 bases). The DNA of the CDR3 is TGTGCCAGCAGCGCAGACAGTAAACAAGAGACCCAGTACTTC. Amino acid sequence: CASSADSKQETQYF.